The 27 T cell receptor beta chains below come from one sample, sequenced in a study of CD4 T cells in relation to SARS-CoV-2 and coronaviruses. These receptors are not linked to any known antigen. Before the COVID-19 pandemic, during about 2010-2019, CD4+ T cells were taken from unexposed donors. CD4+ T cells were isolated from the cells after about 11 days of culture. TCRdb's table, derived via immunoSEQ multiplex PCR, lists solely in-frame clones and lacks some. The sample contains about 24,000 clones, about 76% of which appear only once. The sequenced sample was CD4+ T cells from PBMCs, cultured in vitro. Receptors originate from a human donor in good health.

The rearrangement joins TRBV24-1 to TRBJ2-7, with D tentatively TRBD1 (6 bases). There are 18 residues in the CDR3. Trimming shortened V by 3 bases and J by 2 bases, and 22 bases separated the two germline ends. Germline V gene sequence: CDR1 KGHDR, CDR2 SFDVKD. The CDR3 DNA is TGTGCCACCAGTGATGGCCCCCGGCCACAGGGTGAACCCTACGAGCAGTACTTC. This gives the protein CATSDGPRPQGEPYEQYF.

The CDR3 reads CASLPSVSVSYNEQFF. In DNA form, the CDR3 reads TGTGCCAGCCTACCTAGCGTTTCTGTCTCCTACAATGAGCAGTTCTTC. The chain couples TRBV27 to TRBJ2-1; tentatively, D is TRBD2 (6 bases). The ends were cut back, 8 bases at V and 0 bases at J, with 17 bases in the middle. The germline V gene encodes CDR1 MNHEY and CDR2 SMNVEV (reference sequence). This CDR3 spans 16 amino acids.

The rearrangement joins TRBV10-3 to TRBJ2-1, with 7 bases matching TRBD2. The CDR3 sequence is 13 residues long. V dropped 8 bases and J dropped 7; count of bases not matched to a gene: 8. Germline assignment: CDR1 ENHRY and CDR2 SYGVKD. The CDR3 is CAIGLAEWNEQFF. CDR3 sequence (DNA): TGTGCCATCGGTCTAGCGGAGTGGAATGAGCAGTTCTTC.

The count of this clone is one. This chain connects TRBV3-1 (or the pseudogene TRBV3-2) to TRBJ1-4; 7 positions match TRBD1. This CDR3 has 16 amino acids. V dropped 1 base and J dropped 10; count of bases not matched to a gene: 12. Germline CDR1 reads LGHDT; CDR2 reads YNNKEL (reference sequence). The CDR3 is CASSQVVPGGVVKLFF. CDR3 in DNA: TGTGCCAGCAGCCAAGTCGTCCCAGGGGGGGTAGTAAAACTGTTTTTT.

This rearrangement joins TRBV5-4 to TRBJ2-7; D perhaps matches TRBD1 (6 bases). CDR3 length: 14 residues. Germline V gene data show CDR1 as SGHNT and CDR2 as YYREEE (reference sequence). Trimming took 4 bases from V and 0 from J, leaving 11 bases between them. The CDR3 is CASSPKGGSYEQYF. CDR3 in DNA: TGTGCCAGCAGCCCGAAAGGGGGCTCCTACGAGCAGTACTTC.

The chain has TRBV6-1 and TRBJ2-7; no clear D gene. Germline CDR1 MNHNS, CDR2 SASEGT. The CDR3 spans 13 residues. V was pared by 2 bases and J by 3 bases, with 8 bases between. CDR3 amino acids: CASSETRNYEQYF. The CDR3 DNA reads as TGTGCCAGCAGTGAAACACGGAACTACGAGCAGTACTTC.

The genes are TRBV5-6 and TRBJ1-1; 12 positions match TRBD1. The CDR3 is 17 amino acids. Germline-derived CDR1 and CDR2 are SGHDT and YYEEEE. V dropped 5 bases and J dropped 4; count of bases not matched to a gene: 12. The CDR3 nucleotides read TGTGCCAGCAGGGGAACCGGGACAGGGGGCTCGGGCACTGAAGCTTTCTTT. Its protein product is CASRGTGTGGSGTEAFF.

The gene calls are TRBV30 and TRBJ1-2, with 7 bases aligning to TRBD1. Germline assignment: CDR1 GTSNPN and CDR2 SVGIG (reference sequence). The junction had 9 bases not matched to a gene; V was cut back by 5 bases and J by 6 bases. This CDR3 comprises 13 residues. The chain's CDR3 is CAWRAGGVDGYTF. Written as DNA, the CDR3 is TGTGCCTGGCGGGCAGGGGGAGTGGATGGCTACACCTTC.

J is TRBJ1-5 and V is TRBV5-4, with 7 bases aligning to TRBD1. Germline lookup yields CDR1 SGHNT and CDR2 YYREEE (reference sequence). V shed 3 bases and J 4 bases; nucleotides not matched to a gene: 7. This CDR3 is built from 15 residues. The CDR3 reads CASSSGAGGNQPQHF. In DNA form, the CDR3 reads TGTGCCAGCAGCTCTGGAGCAGGGGGTAATCAGCCCCAGCATTTT.

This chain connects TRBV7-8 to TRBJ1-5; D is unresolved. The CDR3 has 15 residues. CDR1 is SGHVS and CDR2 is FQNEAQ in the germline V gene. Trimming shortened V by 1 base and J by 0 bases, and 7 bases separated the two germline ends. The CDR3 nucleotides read TGTGCCAGCAGCTTAGTGGAAAATAGCAATCAGCCCCAGCATTTT. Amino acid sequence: CASSLVENSNQPQHF.

The CDR3 spells CSVAHEQFF. For the CDR3, the DNA is TGCAGCGTTGCCCATGAGCAGTTCTTC. The chain combines TRBV29-1 with TRBJ2-1; D gene ambiguous. The CDR3 sequence is 9 residues long. CDR1 and CDR2 from the germline V gene are SQVTM and ANQGSEA. Trimming pared 4 bases from V and 8 bases from J, leaving 3 bases between.

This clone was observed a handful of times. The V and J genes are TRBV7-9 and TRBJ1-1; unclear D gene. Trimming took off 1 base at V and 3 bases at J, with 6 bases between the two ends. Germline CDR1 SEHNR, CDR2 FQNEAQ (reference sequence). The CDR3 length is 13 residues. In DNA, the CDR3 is TGTGCCAGCAGCTTAGTTCAGGACACTGAAGCTTTCTTT. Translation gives CASSLVQDTEAFF. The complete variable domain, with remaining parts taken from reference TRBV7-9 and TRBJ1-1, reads DTGVSQNPRHKITKRGQNVTFRCDPISEHNRLYWYRQTLGQGPEFLTYFQNEAQLEKSRLLSDRFSAERPKGSFSTLEIQRTEQGDSAMYLCASSLVQDTEAFFGQGTRLTVV.

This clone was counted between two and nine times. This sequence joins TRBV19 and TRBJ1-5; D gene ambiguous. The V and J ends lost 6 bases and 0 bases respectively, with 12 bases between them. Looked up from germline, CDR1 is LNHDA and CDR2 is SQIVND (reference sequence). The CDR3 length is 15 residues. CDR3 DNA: TGTGCCAGTAGCCTCGGACGGAATAGCAATCAGCCCCAGCATTTT. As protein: CASSLGRNSNQPQHF.

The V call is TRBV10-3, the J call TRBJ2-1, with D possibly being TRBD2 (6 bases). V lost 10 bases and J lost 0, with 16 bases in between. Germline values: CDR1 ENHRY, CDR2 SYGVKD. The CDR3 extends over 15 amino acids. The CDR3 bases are TGTGCCAGTTACAGCGGGCCAAGCTCCTACAATGAGCAGTTCTTC. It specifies CASYSGPSSYNEQFF.

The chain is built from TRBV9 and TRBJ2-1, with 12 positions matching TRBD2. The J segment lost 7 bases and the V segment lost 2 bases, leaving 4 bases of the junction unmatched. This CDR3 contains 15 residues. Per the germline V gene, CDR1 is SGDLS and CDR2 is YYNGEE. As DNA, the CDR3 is TGTGCCAGCAGCGTTTCGACTAGCGGGAGTAATGAGCAGTTCTTC. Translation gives CASSVSTSGSNEQFF. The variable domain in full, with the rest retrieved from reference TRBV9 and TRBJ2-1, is DSGVTQTPKHLITATGQRVTLRCSPRSGDLSVYWYQQSLDQGLQFLIQYYNGEERAKGNILERFSAQQFPDLHSELNLSSLELGDSALYFCASSVSTSGSNEQFFGPGTRLTVL.

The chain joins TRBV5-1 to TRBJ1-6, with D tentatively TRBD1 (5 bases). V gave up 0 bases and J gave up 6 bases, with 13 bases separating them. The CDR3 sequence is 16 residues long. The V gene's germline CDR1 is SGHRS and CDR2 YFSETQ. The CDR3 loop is CASSLAQTESNSPLHF. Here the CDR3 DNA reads TGCGCCAGCAGCTTGGCCCAGACAGAAAGTAATTCACCCCTCCACTTT.

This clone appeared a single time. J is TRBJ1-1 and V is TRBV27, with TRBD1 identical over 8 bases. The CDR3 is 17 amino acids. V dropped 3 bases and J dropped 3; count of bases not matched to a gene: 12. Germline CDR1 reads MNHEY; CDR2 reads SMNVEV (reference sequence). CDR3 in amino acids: CASSFWGRGRSDTEAFF. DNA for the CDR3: TGTGCCAGCAGTTTTTGGGGCAGGGGGCGATCGGACACTGAAGCTTTCTTT.

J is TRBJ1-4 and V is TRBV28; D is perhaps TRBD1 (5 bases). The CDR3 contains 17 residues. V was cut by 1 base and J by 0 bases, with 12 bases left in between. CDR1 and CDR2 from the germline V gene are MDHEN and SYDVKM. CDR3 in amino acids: CASSLSPPTATNEKLFF. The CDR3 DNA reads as TGTGCCAGCAGTTTATCCCCGCCGACAGCAACTAATGAAAAACTGTTTTTT.

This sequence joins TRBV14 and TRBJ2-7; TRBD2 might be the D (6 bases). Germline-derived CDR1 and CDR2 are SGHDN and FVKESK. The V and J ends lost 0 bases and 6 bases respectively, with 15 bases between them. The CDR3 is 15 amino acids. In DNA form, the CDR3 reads TGTGCCAGCAGCCAAGATTTCGCACTAGCTGGCGAGCAGTACTTC. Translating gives CASSQDFALAGEQYF.

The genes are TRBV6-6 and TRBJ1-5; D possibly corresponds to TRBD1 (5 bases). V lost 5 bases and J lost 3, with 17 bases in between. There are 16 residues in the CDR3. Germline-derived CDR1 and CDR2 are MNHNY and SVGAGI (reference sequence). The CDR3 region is CASSTGPRMDNQPQHF. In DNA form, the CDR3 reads TGTGCCAGCAGTACGGGACCCAGGATGGACAATCAGCCCCAGCATTTT.

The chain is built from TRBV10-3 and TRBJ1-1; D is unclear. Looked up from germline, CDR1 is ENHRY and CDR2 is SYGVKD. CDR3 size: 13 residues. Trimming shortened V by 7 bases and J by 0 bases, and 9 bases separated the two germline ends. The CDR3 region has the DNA TGTGCCATCACGAACGGTATGAACACTGAAGCTTTCTTT. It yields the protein CAITNGMNTEAFF.

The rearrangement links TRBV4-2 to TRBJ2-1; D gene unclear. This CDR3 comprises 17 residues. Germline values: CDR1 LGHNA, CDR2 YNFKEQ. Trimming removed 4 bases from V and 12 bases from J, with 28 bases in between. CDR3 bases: TGTGCCAGCAGCCCCCTAACGAGCATGGGGTCTATTCGTAGGCAGTTCTTC. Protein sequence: CASSPLTSMGSIRRQFF.

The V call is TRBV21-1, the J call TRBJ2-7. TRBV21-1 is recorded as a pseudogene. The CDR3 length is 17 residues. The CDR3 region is CASSKMTAGLENYEQYF. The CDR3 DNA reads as TGTGCCAGCAGCAAAATGACAGCAGGACTGGAAAACTACGAGCAGTACTTC.

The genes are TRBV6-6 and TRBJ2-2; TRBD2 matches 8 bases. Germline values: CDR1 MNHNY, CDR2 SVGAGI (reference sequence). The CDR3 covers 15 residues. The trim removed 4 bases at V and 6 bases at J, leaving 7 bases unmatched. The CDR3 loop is CASSLRGLVAGELFF. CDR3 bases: TGTGCCAGCAGTTTGCGGGGACTAGTCGCCGGGGAGCTGTTTTTT.

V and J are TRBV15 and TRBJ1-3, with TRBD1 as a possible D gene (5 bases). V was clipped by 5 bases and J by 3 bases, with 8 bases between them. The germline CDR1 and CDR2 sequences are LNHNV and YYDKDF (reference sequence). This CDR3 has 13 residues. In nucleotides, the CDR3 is TGTGCCACCAGCCGGGACGTTGGAAACACCATATATTTT. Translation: CATSRDVGNTIYF.

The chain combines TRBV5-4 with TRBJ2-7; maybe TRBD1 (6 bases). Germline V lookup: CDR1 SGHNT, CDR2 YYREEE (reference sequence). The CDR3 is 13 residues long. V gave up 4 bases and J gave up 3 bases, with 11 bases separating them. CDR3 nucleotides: TGTGCCAGCAGCGCCCGGGACAACTACGAGCAGTACTTC. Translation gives CASSARDNYEQYF. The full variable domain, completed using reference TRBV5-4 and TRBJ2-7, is ETGVTQSPTHLIKTRGQQVTLRCSSQSGHNTVSWYQQALGQGPQFIFQYYREEENGRGNFPPRFSGLQFPNYSSELNVNALELDDSALYLCASSARDNYEQYFGPGTRLTVT.

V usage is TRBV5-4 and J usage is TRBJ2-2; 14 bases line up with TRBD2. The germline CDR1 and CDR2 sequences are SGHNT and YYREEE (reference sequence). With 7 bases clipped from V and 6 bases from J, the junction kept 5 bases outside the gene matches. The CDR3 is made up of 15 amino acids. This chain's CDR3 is CASAGGLAGAGELFF. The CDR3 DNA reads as TGTGCCAGCGCAGGGGGACTAGCGGGAGCCGGGGAGCTGTTTTTT.